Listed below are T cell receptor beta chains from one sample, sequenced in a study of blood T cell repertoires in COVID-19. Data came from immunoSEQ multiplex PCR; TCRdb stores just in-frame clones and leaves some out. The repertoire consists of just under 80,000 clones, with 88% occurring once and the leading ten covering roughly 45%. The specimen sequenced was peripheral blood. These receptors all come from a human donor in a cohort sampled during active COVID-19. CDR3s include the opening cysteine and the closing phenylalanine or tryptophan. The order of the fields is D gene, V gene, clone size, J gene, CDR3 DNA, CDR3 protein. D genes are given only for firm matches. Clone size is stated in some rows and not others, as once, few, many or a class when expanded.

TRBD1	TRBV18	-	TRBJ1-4	TGTGCCAGCTCACATTGGGACAGAACTAATGAAAAACTGTTTTTT	CASSHWDRTNEKLFF
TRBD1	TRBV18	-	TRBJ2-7	TGTGCCAGCTCACCACCGGGACAGATCTACGAGCAGTACTTC	CASSPPGQIYEQYF
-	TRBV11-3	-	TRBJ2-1	TGTGCCAGCAGCTTAGCGGGGGAGTACAATGAGCAGTTCTTC	CASSLAGEYNEQFF
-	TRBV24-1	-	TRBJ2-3	TGTGCCACCAGCTTTGGCCCAAGCACAGATACGCAGTATTTT	CATSFGPSTDTQYF
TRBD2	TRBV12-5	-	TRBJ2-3	TGTGCTAGTGGTTCTAGCGGGAGCACAGATACGCAGTATTTT	CASGSSGSTDTQYF
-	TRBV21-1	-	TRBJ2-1	TGTGCCAGCAGCAAAGTGCTAGCGGGGGGCTTTCTCGATGAGCAGTTCTTC	CASSKVLAGGFLDEQFF
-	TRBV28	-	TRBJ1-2	TGTGCCAGCAGTTTTGTACCCGGGAACTATGGCTACACCTTC	CASSFVPGNYGYTF
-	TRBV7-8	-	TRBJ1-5	TGTGCCAGCAGCTTACAGGGAGGGGGGATAGAGCAGCCCCAGCATTTT	CASSLQGGGIEQPQHF
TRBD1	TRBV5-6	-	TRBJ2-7	TGTGCCAGCAGCGACAGGGGTGATGACGAGCAGTACTTC	CASSDRGDDEQYF
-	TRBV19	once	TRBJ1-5	TGTGCCAGTAGTATAGGGCGGGGAGGGGCACTCAATCAGCCCCAGCATTTT	CASSIGRGGALNQPQHF
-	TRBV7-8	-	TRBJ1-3	TGTGCCAGCAGCTTTGGGGGGGTTGGAAACACCATATATTTT	CASSFGGVGNTIYF
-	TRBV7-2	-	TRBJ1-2	TGTGCCAGCAGCTTAGATCGCGGGGGGTCTAACTATGGCTACACCTTC	CASSLDRGGSNYGYTF
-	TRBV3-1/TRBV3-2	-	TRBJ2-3	TGTGCCAGCAGCCAACAGGTTAGCACAGATACGCAGTATTTT	CASSQQVSTDTQYF
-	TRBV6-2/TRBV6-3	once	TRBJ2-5	TGTGCCAGCAGTTACCCCCCGACGGGGGTAGAGACCCAGTACTTC	CASSYPPTGVETQYF
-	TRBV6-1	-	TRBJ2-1	TGTGCCAGCAGTGCCTATTTAAGGAGGGGGCGACGGGCCTACAATGAGCAGTTCTTC	CASSAYLRRGRRAYNEQFF
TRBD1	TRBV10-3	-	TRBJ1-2	TGTGCCAGCCGACAGGGTGGCTATGGCTACACCTTC	CASRQGGYGYTF
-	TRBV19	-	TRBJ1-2	TGTGCCAGTAAGGGGCAGGGCTCTGGATCGCGGGGCTACACCTTC	CASKGQGSGSRGYTF
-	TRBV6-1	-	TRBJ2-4	TGTGCCAGCAGTGAACAGGGGAAAGCCAAAAACATTCAGTACTTC	CASSEQGKAKNIQYF
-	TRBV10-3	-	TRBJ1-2	TGTGCCACCAAGGGGGACCGTGCACATGGCTACACCTTC	CATKGDRAHGYTF
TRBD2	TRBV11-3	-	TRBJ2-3	TGTGCCAGCAGCTCCGCACGGGGGGATCTGGTGACAGATACGCAGTATTTT	CASSSARGDLVTDTQYF
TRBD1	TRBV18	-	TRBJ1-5	TGTGCCAGCTCACCCCAGGGGGACCGTAATCAGCCCCAGCATTTT	CASSPQGDRNQPQHF
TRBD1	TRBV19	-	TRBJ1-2	TGTGCCAGTACCCGACAGGGAATGGTACAGGGCTACACCTTC	CASTRQGMVQGYTF
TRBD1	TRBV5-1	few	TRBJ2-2	TGCGCCAGCAGCTCAGCGACAGGGACCGGGGAGCTGTTTTTT	CASSSATGTGELFF
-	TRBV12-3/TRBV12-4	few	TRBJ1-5	TGTGCCAGCAGTTTGGGAGATCAGCCCCAGCATTTT	CASSLGDQPQHF
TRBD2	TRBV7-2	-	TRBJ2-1	TGTGCCAGCAGCATGCCGGGACTAGCGGGAGGCAATGAGCAGTTCTTC	CASSMPGLAGGNEQFF
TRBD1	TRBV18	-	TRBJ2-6	TGTGCCAGCTCATCCGTACAGGGGGCGGTTGCTGGGGCCAACGTCCTGACTTTC	CASSSVQGAVAGANVLTF
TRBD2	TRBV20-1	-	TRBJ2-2	TGCAGTGCTAGTCCTGGGACTAGGAGTAGGAACGGGGAGCTGTTTTTT	CSASPGTRSRNGELFF
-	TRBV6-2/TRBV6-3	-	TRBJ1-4	TGTGCCAGCAGTTCCTCCGCTCGGGAAAAACTGTTTTTT	CASSSSAREKLFF
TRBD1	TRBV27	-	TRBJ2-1	TGTGCCAGCAGTTGGGACAGGGAGAATGAGCAGTTCTTC	CASSWDRENEQFF
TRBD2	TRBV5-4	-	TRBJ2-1	TGTGCCAGCAGCTTCGCGGGAGCGAACTACAATGAGCAGTTCTTC	CASSFAGANYNEQFF
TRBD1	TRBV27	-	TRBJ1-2	TGTGCCAGCAGTTTCTTCGGCAGGGGGCTTGCTAACTATGGCTACACCTTC	CASSFFGRGLANYGYTF
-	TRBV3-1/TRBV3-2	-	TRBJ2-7	TGTGCCAGCAGTTTAACTACCCGTACTGAGCAGTACTTC	CASSLTTRTEQYF
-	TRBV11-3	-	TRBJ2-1	TGTGCCTCAAACAACAGCTCCTACAATGAGCAGTTCTTC	CASNNSSYNEQFF
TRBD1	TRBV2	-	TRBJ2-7	TGTGCCAAAGCCTCCGTGACAGGGGGCTACGAGCAGTACTTC	CAKASVTGGYEQYF
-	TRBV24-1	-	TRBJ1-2	TGTGCCACCAGTCGGTCTTCTAACTATGGCTACACCTTC	CATSRSSNYGYTF
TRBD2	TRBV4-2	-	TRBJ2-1	TGTGCCAGCAGCCAGAGGGGGGCTAGCGGGGGCCAAGAGCAGTTCTTC	CASSQRGASGGQEQFF
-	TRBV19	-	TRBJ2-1	TGTGCCAGTAGTCAACCTCTGGGGGCAGGGGCATACAATGAGCAGTTCTTC	CASSQPLGAGAYNEQFF
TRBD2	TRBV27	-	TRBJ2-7	TGTGCCAGCAGTTTTGGCGGGAGAGGGCAGTACGAGCAGTACTTC	CASSFGGRGQYEQYF
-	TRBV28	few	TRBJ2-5	TGTGCCAGCAGCGCGAGGGTATCGTACCAAGAGACCCAGTACTTC	CASSARVSYQETQYF
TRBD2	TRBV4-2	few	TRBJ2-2	TGTGCCAGCAGCCAAGAGGCGCTAGCGGCGAACACCGGGGAGCTGTTTTTT	CASSQEALAANTGELFF
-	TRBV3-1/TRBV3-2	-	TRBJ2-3	TGTGCCAGCAGCCAAGGCTTGAGGGGGAGCACAGATACGCAGTATTTT	CASSQGLRGSTDTQYF
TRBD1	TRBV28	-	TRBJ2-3	TGTGCCAGCACCTCCCCCCAGGGGGCGCAGGGCACAGATACGCAGTATTTT	CASTSPQGAQGTDTQYF
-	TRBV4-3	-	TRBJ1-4	TGCGCCAGCAGCCAAGCGCGGGGGGCCAGTGAAAAACTGTTTTTT	CASSQARGASEKLFF
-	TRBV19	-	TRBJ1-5	TGTGCCAGTAGTTCAGTGGGCTCAGGCAATCAGCCCCAGCATTTT	CASSSVGSGNQPQHF
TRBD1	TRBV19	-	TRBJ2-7	TGTGCCAGTAGTGTCGGACAGGGATACTACGAGCAGTACTTC	CASSVGQGYYEQYF
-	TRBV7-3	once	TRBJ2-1	TGTGCCAGCAGCTTATTTAGATTCGATGAGCAGTTCTTC	CASSLFRFDEQFF
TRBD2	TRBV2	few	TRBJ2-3	TGTGCCAGCAGTGACCGGGAGGGCACAGATACGCAGTATTTT	CASSDREGTDTQYF
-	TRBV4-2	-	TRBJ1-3	TGTGCCAGCAGCGACTTGGGGGGGGGCAAAAACACCATATATTTT	CASSDLGGGKNTIYF